Presented here are 27 T cell receptor beta chains from one specimen sequenced in a study of CD4 T cells in relation to SARS-CoV-2 and coronaviruses. For these receptors, no antigen is known. Measured with immunoSEQ multiplex PCR; TCRdb has only the in-frame clones, and not every one. The sample contains tens of thousands of clones, under 90% of which appear only once. Sequences were obtained from naive CD4+ T cells from PBMCs, cultured in vitro. Subset reported: naive CD4+ T cells isolated by negative enrichment. Receptor source: an adult with COVID-19.

The J gene is TRBJ2-7, the V gene TRBV18; maybe TRBD2 (6 bases). Trimming removed 2 bases at V and 0 bases at J, with 11 bases between. CDR3 length equals 15 residues. The germline V gene has CDR1 KGHSH and CDR2 LQKENI. CDR3 sequence reads: CASSPGLANSYEQYF. CDR3 in DNA: TGTGCCAGCTCACCAGGGCTAGCGAACTCCTACGAGCAGTACTTC.

CDR3 in amino acids: CASSHPPGGVKTQYF. The CDR3 nucleotides are TGTGCCAGCAGCCACCCCCCCGGGGGAGTTAAGACCCAGTACTTC. The chain has TRBV7-9 and TRBJ2-5, with D possibly matching TRBD2 (6 bases). This CDR3 has 15 amino acids. Trimming removed 5 bases from V and 6 bases from J, with 19 bases in between. The germline gives CDR1 SEHNR, CDR2 FQNEAQ (reference sequence).

The V gene is TRBV6-5, the J gene TRBJ2-7; D call uncertain. The CDR3 consists of 14 residues. The V end was cut by 5 bases, the J end by 2 bases, with 13 bases between. The germline V gene has CDR1 MNHEY and CDR2 SVGAGI. CDR3 bases: TGTGCCAGCAGTCCCGAGACGGCAACCTACGAGCAGTACTTC. Protein: CASSPETATYEQYF.

This rearrangement joins TRBV11-1 to TRBJ2-5; a possible D gene is TRBD1 (5 bases). Germline CDR1 SGHAT, CDR2 FQDESV (reference sequence). Trimming took 4 bases from V and 2 from J, leaving 14 bases between them. This CDR3 has 15 amino acids. The CDR3 loop reads CASSSPPQGQETQYF. In DNA form, the CDR3 reads TGTGCCAGCAGCTCCCCTCCCCAGGGTCAAGAGACCCAGTACTTC. Full variable domain (remainder filled in from reference TRBV11-1 and TRBJ2-5): EAEVAQSPRYKITEKSQAVAFWCDPISGHATLYWYRQILGQGPELLVQFQDESVVDDSQLPKDRFSAERLKGVDSTLKIQPAELGDSAMYLCASSSPPQGQETQYFGPGTRLLVL.

The chain couples TRBV5-1 to TRBJ1-3, with D possibly being TRBD1 (6 bases). V lost 7 bases, J lost 0 bases, and 8 bases lay in between. The CDR3 extends over 13 amino acids. From germline, CDR1 is SGHRS and CDR2 YFSETQ. The CDR3 DNA sequence: TGCGCCAGCCAGGACAGCTCTGGAAACACCATATATTTT. Amino acids: CASQDSSGNTIYF.

The chain carries TRBV5-1 and TRBJ2-4; 7 bases agree with TRBD2. Germline lookup yields CDR1 SGHRS and CDR2 YFSETQ. Trimming cost V 1 base and J 1 base; bases outside gene matches: 14. This CDR3 contains 19 residues. The DNA of the CDR3 is TGCGCCAGCAGCTTGTGGGTAACTAGCGATTTTAGGGCCAAAAACATTCAGTACTTC. This encodes CASSLWVTSDFRAKNIQYF. Using reference TRBV5-1 and TRBJ2-4 for the parts outside the CDR3, the full variable domain is KAGVTQTPRYLIKTRGQQVTLSCSPISGHRSVSWYQQTPGQGLQFLFEYFSETQRNKGNFPGRFSGRQFSNSRSEMNVSTLELGDSALYLCASSLWVTSDFRAKNIQYFGAGTRLSVL.

The J gene is TRBJ2-1, the V gene TRBV19; 8 nucleotides agree with TRBD2. From germline, CDR1 is LNHDA and CDR2 SQIVND (reference sequence). This CDR3 comprises 15 residues. Germline trimming cut 9 bases from V and 4 bases from J; bases unmatched to any gene: 11. The CDR3 nucleotides read TGTGCCAGCCGCGCTGTAGCGGGACGTTACAATGAGCAGTTCTTC. This gives the protein CASRAVAGRYNEQFF.

The J gene is TRBJ2-3, the V gene TRBV5-6, with 7 bases matching TRBD1. J was trimmed by 1 base and V by 4 bases; bases with no gene match: 6. The CDR3 sequence is 15 residues long. Germline V gene lookup returns CDR1 SGHDT and CDR2 YYEEEE. CDR3 nucleotides: TGTGCCAGCAGCCTAGCAGGGGGAGGCACAGATACGCAGTATTTT. It codes for CASSLAGGGTDTQYF.

The genes are TRBV11-2 and TRBJ2-3; 12 nucleotides align to TRBD2. Germline lookup yields CDR1 SGHAT and CDR2 FQNNGV. The CDR3 contains 18 residues. V dropped 5 bases and J dropped 0; count of bases not matched to a gene: 9. The CDR3 nucleotides are TGTGCCAGCAGCATCTCGACTAGCGGGGGATCTAGCACAGATACGCAGTATTTT. Protein product: CASSISTSGGSSTDTQYF.

J is TRBJ1-1 and V is TRBV4-1; 7 positions match TRBD1. The CDR3 consists of 14 residues. Germline V lookup: CDR1 MGHRA, CDR2 YSYEKL. The J segment lost 5 bases and the V segment lost 4 bases, leaving 7 bases of the junction unmatched. CDR3 amino acids: CASSRTGVVTEAFF. The CDR3 nucleotides are TGCGCCAGCAGCCGGACAGGAGTTGTAACTGAAGCTTTCTTT.

The rearrangement links TRBV18 to TRBJ1-4; D gene uncertain. V was pared by 3 bases and J by 0 bases, with 11 bases between. The CDR3 consists of 16 residues. Germline V CDR1 and CDR2: KGHSH, LQKENI. The CDR3 nucleotides are TGTGCCAGCTCACCTACAGTCCTGACAACTAATGAAAAACTGTTTTTT. It specifies CASSPTVLTTNEKLFF.

The chain recombines TRBV5-1 with TRBJ2-2, with 7 bases matching TRBD2. V dropped 0 bases and J dropped 7; count of bases not matched to a gene: 15. This CDR3 has 18 residues. The germline V gene encodes CDR1 SGHRS and CDR2 YFSETQ. CDR3 protein: CASSLEGPGRGSLGELFF. CDR3 nucleotide sequence: TGCGCCAGCAGCTTGGAGGGACCAGGGCGCGGGAGTCTCGGGGAGCTGTTTTTT.

J is TRBJ2-3 and V is TRBV7-9; 8 nucleotides line up with TRBD2. The junction had 15 bases not matched to a gene; V was cut back by 5 bases and J by 11 bases. Germline V gene lookup returns CDR1 SEHNR and CDR2 FQNEAQ (reference sequence). The CDR3 is 15 residues long. The DNA of the CDR3 is TGTGCCAGCAGCCCGGGGGGGACTAGGACCCATTTGCAGTATTTT. Its translation is CASSPGGTRTHLQYF.

The chain combines TRBV6-6 with TRBJ2-5; 7 nucleotides agree with TRBD1. J was trimmed by 4 bases and V by 7 bases; bases with no gene match: 9. This CDR3 contains 14 residues. The germline V gene encodes CDR1 MNHNY and CDR2 SVGAGI (reference sequence). The CDR3 DNA reads as TGTGCCAGCAAGAAGAGTAGGGGGCCAGAGACCCAGTACTTC. Amino acid sequence: CASKKSRGPETQYF.

This rearrangement joins TRBV6-5 to TRBJ2-3; 10 bases are a match to TRBD1. Trimming at V came to 0 bases and at J to 6 bases, leaving 6 bases not matched to a gene. This CDR3 is 16 amino acids long. Germline V CDR1 and CDR2: MNHEY, SVGAGI. The CDR3 bases are TGTGCCAGCAGTTACTCCACCGGGACAGGGGCCGATACGCAGTATTTT. This codes for CASSYSTGTGADTQYF.

The rearrangement links TRBV11-2 to TRBJ2-7; 12 bases agree with TRBD1. Germline V gene data show CDR1 as SGHAT and CDR2 as FQNNGV. The CDR3 is made up of 14 amino acids. The ends lost 5 bases at V and 7 bases at J; junction bases unmatched: 6. The CDR3 sequence: CASSPGTGGNEQYF. For the CDR3, the DNA is TGTGCCAGCAGCCCCGGGACAGGGGGCAATGAGCAGTACTTC.

This chain connects TRBV7-8 to TRBJ2-7; D possibly matches TRBD1 or TRBD2 (6 bases each). Per germline, CDR1 SGHVS and CDR2 FQNEAQ. Trimming took 7 bases from V and 5 from J, leaving 15 bases between them. The length of the CDR3 is 13 residues. The CDR3 sequence: CASTPGGLHEQYF. The CDR3 nucleotides read TGTGCCAGCACCCCCGGGGGCCTCCACGAGCAGTACTTC.

The sample holds a few counts of this clone. V usage is TRBV5-1 and J usage is TRBJ2-1; D is unclear. Per the germline V gene, CDR1 is SGHRS and CDR2 is YFSETQ. V dropped 3 bases and J dropped 2 bases, with 3 bases sitting between them. This CDR3 is 12 amino acids long. CDR3 DNA sequence: TGCGCCAGCAGCTGGACCTACAATGAGCAGTTCTTC. It codes for CASSWTYNEQFF.

The V gene is TRBV4-1, the J gene TRBJ2-7; D may be TRBD1 (6 bases). The ends were cut back, 0 bases at V and 5 bases at J, with 14 bases in the middle. Germline CDR1 MGHRA, CDR2 YSYEKL. There are 15 residues in the CDR3. The CDR3 DNA is TGCGCCAGCAGCCAAGAGCGGCAGGGGATCGACGAGCAGTACTTC. It yields the protein CASSQERQGIDEQYF.

The chain couples TRBV28 to TRBJ1-2, with D possibly TRBD1 on 6 matching bases. The V end was cut by 2 bases, the J end by 2 bases, with 6 bases between. The germline gives CDR1 MDHEN, CDR2 SYDVKM. This CDR3 contains 13 residues. CDR3 residues: CASSLDRNYGYTF. In DNA, the CDR3 is TGTGCCAGCAGTTTAGACAGGAACTATGGCTACACCTTC.

V is TRBV28 and J is TRBJ2-4; D possibly corresponds to TRBD1 (5 bases). The germline V gene has CDR1 MDHEN and CDR2 SYDVKM. V lost 7 bases, J lost 5 bases, and 12 bases lay in between. This CDR3 is 13 amino acids long. CDR3 protein: CASNPGNQNIQYF. The CDR3 bases are TGTGCCAGCAACCCAGGGAACCAAAACATTCAGTACTTC.

This clone occurred once. The V gene is TRBV2, the J gene TRBJ2-7, with 8 bases that match TRBD1. This CDR3 has 15 residues. Per the germline V gene, CDR1 is SNHLY and CDR2 is FYNNEI. Germline trimming cut 6 bases from V and 0 bases from J; bases unmatched to any gene: 7. This CDR3 is CASRWDRFRSYEQYF. The CDR3 coding sequence is TGTGCCAGCAGATGGGACAGGTTTCGCTCCTACGAGCAGTACTTC.

The rearrangement uses TRBV7-6 and TRBJ2-3, with TRBD1 as a possible D gene (6 bases). Per the germline V gene, CDR1 is SGHVS and CDR2 is FNYEAQ. Trimming pared 1 base from V and 2 bases from J, leaving 13 bases between. CDR3 length: 16 residues. CDR3 loop: CASSLGPGEVTDTQYF. The CDR3, as DNA: TGTGCCAGCAGCTTAGGGCCAGGGGAAGTCACAGATACGCAGTATTTT.

The chain joins TRBV6-6 to TRBJ1-1, with TRBD1 matching over 11 bases. Unmatched junction bases numbered 5, after V lost 4 bases and J lost 1 base. Looked up from germline, CDR1 is MNHNY and CDR2 is SVGAGI (reference sequence). This CDR3 is 16 amino acids long. The CDR3 protein is CASSFRTGGSNTEAFF. The CDR3 nucleotides read TGTGCCAGCAGTTTTCGGACAGGGGGCTCGAACACTGAAGCTTTCTTT.

The chain recombines TRBV7-3 with TRBJ2-1; a possible D gene is TRBD1 (6 bases). Trimming took 5 bases from V and 0 from J, leaving 11 bases between them. The CDR3 is made up of 15 amino acids. CDR1 and CDR2 (germline): SGHTA, FQGTGA. The CDR3: CASSPLDSSYNEQFF. CDR3 DNA: TGTGCCAGCAGCCCTCTGGACAGCTCCTACAATGAGCAGTTCTTC.

The chain joins TRBV6-5 to TRBJ1-5; 7 nucleotides line up with TRBD1. This CDR3 is built from 13 residues. In germline, CDR1 is MNHEY, CDR2 SVGAGI. Losses at the gene ends were 8 bases for V and 4 bases for J; bases not matched to a gene: 5. The CDR3 is CASAWDRNQPQHF. The CDR3 DNA follows: TGTGCCAGCGCCTGGGACAGAAATCAGCCCCAGCATTTT.

The CDR3 DNA reads TGTGCCAGCAGCTTTGGCGAGAGCTCCTACGAGCAGTACTTC. It encodes CASSFGESSYEQYF. The chain carries TRBV7-8 and TRBJ2-7; no reliable D call. CDR3 length: 14 residues. The germline CDR1 and CDR2 sequences are SGHVS and FQNEAQ. V dropped 3 bases and J dropped 0 bases, with 9 bases sitting between them.